This record looks at one TCR beta chain sequence and its context. Its antigen is unknown. It was with 60 Vbeta and 13 Jbeta primers that the PCR ran. Clones were read by immunoSEQ multiplex PCR, and TCRdb kept only the in-frame ones, dropping some. The data contain some 150,000 clones, around 77% of them singletons. This record comes from a study of cytomegalovirus exposure and HLA in healthy donors. Findings of the study overall: It was only CMV serostatus that was available as immune exposure information. A prior analysis recorded that most TCR beta V segments were productive about 90% or about 30% of the time.

Germline V CDR1 and CDR2: SQVTM, ANQGSEA. The CDR3 is 15 residues long. The sequenced sample was PBMCs. The gene calls are TRBV29-1 and TRBJ2-5; TRBD2 agrees at 10 bases. The end of the DNA aligns better with TRBJ2-7, so the J call may be wrong. This TCR was sampled from a man in his sixties in good health and CMV-seronegative. The CDR3 loop reads CSVEKMSSGSVEQYF. The CDR3 region has the DNA TGCAGCGTTGAAAAGATGTCTAGCGGGAGTGTCGAGCAGTACTTC.